Given below is one TCR beta chain in context. What this receptor recognizes is not known. The input lacks base qualities; no much larger clone sits a single base away. These data originate in a study of cytomegalovirus exposure and HLA in healthy donors (dated by TCRdb to 2016 to 2017). About the investigation overall: According to an earlier analysis of 450 to 650 of the donors, about 179 million T cells yielded roughly 100 million unique TCR beta sequences and around 300 Gb of sequence data. An early release covering over 500 HLA-typed donors comprised about 300 gigabases of sequencing data and 65 million to 100 million unique TCR sequences. Of the roughly 400 genotyped donors, 75% to 85% were placed in the genetic ancestry cluster associated with self-reported Caucasian donors. The study aimed to test whether signatures of past pathogen exposure could be identified by cataloging public T cell receptors. The study profiled the T cell repertoires of about 640 subjects by immunosequencing and related them to cytomegalovirus serostatus. Along with the roughly 670-subject first cohort, a separate validation cohort of about 110 different subjects was used. The study combined high-throughput TCR immunosequencing, statistical association of individual TCRs with disease status, and machine learning to predict cytomegalovirus infection status. A later analysis re-examined previously published TCR beta repertoires from about 700 donors and added high-resolution HLA genotyping to investigate patterns of TCR occurrence. In the later analysis, no new phenotypic data were used to find candidate immune exposures; instead, reliance was placed on TCR beta sequences and their occurrence across donors. An earlier analysis of roughly 600 of the donors used high-throughput TCR beta sequencing to judge whether each TCR beta V gene segment behaved as functional or pseudogenic. Donor age, sex, ethnicity and CMV serostatus were collected together with the repertoire data. A later genetic analysis used genome-wide SNP genotypes for about three fifths of the 666 donors, treating that subset as a discovery cohort. All discovery cohort repertoires had been generated using a single sequencing platform. Both class I and class II loci were covered by HLA typing, at four-digit resolution. The number of donors typed differed by locus, with about 629-630 for A, B, C, DRB1 and DQB1, around 520 for DQA1, 600 to 610 for DPA1, and around 430 for DPB1. About five DR-DQ haplotypes were handled as single units for association and clustering, since linkage in the cohort was strong. Among 398 genotyped donors of the cohort, an average of around 250,000 unique TCR beta nucleotide sequences was sequenced per donor, of which roughly 17% were non-productive. Broad study findings and their caveats: The 87-base-pair reads could not distinguish some IMGT-functional V segments, including TRBV6-2 and TRBV6-3, so those segments were excluded. In an earlier analysis of fewer than 750 of the donors, most TCR beta V segments were observed in productive rearrangements about 90% or about 30% of the time, broadly matching IMGT annotations. The classifier was reported to diagnose cytomegalovirus status with high specificity and sensitivity in both the original and validation cohorts. The authors suggested that the approach could potentially be generalized to other disease states and immunological phenotypes. Assigning TCR associations to individual alleles was difficult when HLA alleles, especially DR and DQ, strongly co-occurred. A later analysis reported that several top co-occurrence clusters appeared linked to parvovirus B19, influenza, CMV and Epstein-Barr virus. The presence/absence analyses assumed that sequencing depth was roughly uniform across donors, and that assumption may not be true. Most TCR sequences were seen in very few donors, while some public TCRs were found in many individuals. An association between a missense DCLRE1C variant and V-gene and J-gene trimming of TCR beta chains was found in a later genetic analysis and replicated in an independent cohort. Most CMV-associated TCR beta chains appeared to be HLA-restricted in a later analysis, and the HLA associations seemed to be driven largely by CMV exposure. Only TCR beta chains were sequenced in this cohort, and the absence of alpha or paired-chain data limited detectable features. A further reported finding was that TCR beta sequences accurately predicted the HLA-A and HLA-B alleles for most subjects in the first cohort. Three of the identified cytomegalovirus-associated TCR beta chains were confirmed in vitro to be specific for cytomegalovirus antigens. The study gave a list of about 160 TCR beta chains associated with cytomegalovirus. Linkage disequilibrium might explain the correlated functional status among segregating V segments, but an unknown experimental factor could not be ruled out. The earlier analysis of a few hundred of the donors excluded 15 to 20 rarely observed V segments, including chromosome 9 orphons, because counts were too low. CMV serostatus was the only immune exposure information available for the cohort. A cluster of highly shared sequence variants was judged likely to be a technical artifact of the sequencing pipeline. According to a later genetic analysis, donors in an Asian-associated ancestry cluster had fewer N-insertions in productive TCRs than the approximately 610-donor mean. A later analysis found that TCR association rates varied across HLA loci, with DRB1 alleles showing the most associated TCRs and HLA-C alleles the fewest. At a false discovery rate of 0.05, a later analysis linked some 18,000 TCR beta sequences to specific HLA alleles. Because some donors lacked HLA typing at each locus, the association tests relied only on the typed subset. Compared with equally common non-associated chains, HLA-associated TCR beta chains in a later analysis were more clonally expanded and had lower generation probabilities.

Library generation was performed with the immunoSEQ multiplex PCR assay. A mixture of 60 forward primers for TCR Vbeta segments and 13 reverse primers for TCR Jbeta segments was used in the multiplex PCR. The CDR3 region of rearranged TCR beta genes was amplified from genomic DNA with a multiplex PCR assay. The Illumina HiSeq System was used to sequence the amplified TCR beta libraries as 87-base-pair reads. In the original analysis: Across the 670 or so repertoires, a later analysis counted tens of millions of unique TCR beta chains, around 11 million of which were shared by at least two donors. To remove PCR and sequencing errors, raw reads were error-corrected and collapsed into unique sequences using a nearest-neighbor algorithm that merged closely related sequences. V, D and J gene segments were assigned by aligning CDR3 sequences to IMGT reference sequences. For a sequence to be retained, a match of at least six nucleotides was required to both a V gene segment and a J gene segment. A rearrangement was called productive if the CDR3 had no stop codons and remained in frame with V and J, and every other rearrangement was called non-productive. Following IMGT convention, CDR3 was defined as the stretch from the second conserved V-encoded cysteine up to the conserved J-encoded phenylalanine. The earlier analysis of roughly 590 of the donors excluded any sequence lacking an unambiguous match to a single V gene segment. An earlier analysis of 450 to 650 of the donors called V segments functional above 56.7% productive rearrangements and segregating when the between-donor standard deviation exceeded 5%. A statistical classification framework was built to diagnose cytomegalovirus status from the catalog of TCR beta chain sequences. In a later analysis, V and J genes were assigned by comparing TCR nucleotide sequences against IMGT/GENE-DB human TR gene sequences. Using the TCRdist pipeline, a later analysis assigned CDR3 sequences along with most-parsimonious VDJ recombination scenarios. A later analysis defined each TCR beta chain by its CDR3 amino acid sequence plus V-gene family, and excluded reads lacking a unique V-gene family. To address suspected cross-contamination and a sequencing artifact, a later analysis removed 550 to 750 highly shared, low-generation-probability nucleotide sequences. For each public chain, a later analysis derived a clonal expansion index from normalized ranks of inferred template counts within each repertoire. Generation probabilities in a later analysis came from a VDJ recombination model fitted to out-of-frame rearrangements, and those results were checked against IGoR. Hypergeometric tests were used in a later analysis to score TCR-TCR, TCR-HLA and TCR-CMV co-occurrence, with a repertoire-size bias correction applied to the TCR pairs. In a later analysis, false discovery rates were estimated by permuting HLA or CMV assignments 20 times. In a later analysis, co-occurring TCRs were grouped with DBSCAN, and TCRdist sequence similarity was added when clustering was performed within HLA-allele-positive subsets. Repertoires with fewer than 30,000 or more than 120,000 public chains were left out of co-occurrence clustering, as were five repertoires with anomalous nucleotide sharing. The table was pulled from immuneACCESS by TCRdb, which kept in-frame rearrangements only. Such tables lose some clones; where checked, under half of the loss comes from unresolved V genes, and the rest has no known cause. V, J and clone size are taken as reported in that table, and D and trimming were inferred from the DNA itself. The sample includes over 150,000 clones, with roughly four fifths observed a single time. The ten largest clonotypes hold around 1.7% of the sample.

There are 16 amino acids in the CDR3, from cysteine to phenylalanine inclusive. This entry keeps only the CDR3 DNA: 48 bases, framed from base 1. In the germline V gene, CDR1 corresponds to SGDLS and CDR2 to YYNGEE. For this chain, trimming is 2 bases at the V end and 6 bases at the J end, and the number of junction bases without a gene match is 13. The cohort consisted of 670 or so healthy bone marrow donors. Cohort members were all nominally healthy when sampled, although unrecorded immune exposures were likely present. The donor was CMV seronegative and belonged to the group of several hundred seronegative cohort members. Each donor provided a peripheral blood sample, and peripheral blood mononuclear cells were used for TCR beta sequencing. Genomic DNA was extracted from the blood cell samples with the Qiagen DNeasy Blood Extraction Kit.

This chain is built from TRBV9 and TRBJ1-1, and 7 junctional nucleotides match TRBD1. The sequencing sample was made of PBMCs. The sequence derives from a man aged 50 to 59 in good health and CMV-seronegative. For the CDR3, the sequence is CASSVSGTVSYAEAFF. DNA sequence: TGTGCCAGCAGCGTTTCCGGGACAGTCTCTTACGCTGAAGCTTTCTTT.